The 30 T cell receptor beta chains listed next were all sequenced from one sample in a study of T cells in tumors after PD-1 blockade. Data came from immunoSEQ multiplex PCR; TCRdb stores just in-frame clones and leaves some out. The data contain approximately 48,000 clones, roughly 80% of them singletons. The sequenced sample was PBMCs, obtained before anti-PD-1 treatment. These receptors originate from a human donor with basal cell carcinoma.

This chain uses TRBV19 with TRBJ2-7; D not certain. The V end was cut by 3 bases, the J end by 7 bases, with 7 bases between. The CDR3 runs 11 residues. The V gene's germline CDR1 is LNHDA and CDR2 SQIVND (reference sequence). The CDR3 sequence: CASSIDGEQYF. CDR3 DNA: TGTGCCAGTAGTATCGATGGGGAGCAGTACTTC.

The CDR3 DNA follows: TGTGCCAGCAGTCAACTAGCGGGGGGGCGGGATACGCAGTATTTT. This translates into CASSQLAGGRDTQYF. The chain recombines TRBV2 with TRBJ2-3; TRBD2 agrees at 13 bases. This CDR3 is 15 amino acids long. CDR1 is SNHLY, CDR2 FYNNEI, per germline. Trimming took 5 bases from V and 6 from J; bases not matched to a gene: 5.

This clone came up a few times. The J gene is TRBJ1-1, the V gene TRBV30; D is uncertain. Germline lookup yields CDR1 GTSNPN and CDR2 SVGIG (reference sequence). Between the trimmed V and J ends, which lost 0 bases and 6 bases, there was a span of 8 bases. The CDR3 loop spans 12 amino acids. Written as DNA, the CDR3 is TGTGCCTGGAGTGTACCGGGCGCTGAAGCTTTCTTT. Protein sequence: CAWSVPGAEAFF.

The rearrangement links TRBV5-1 to TRBJ1-3; the match to TRBD1 covers 12 bases. The CDR3 sequence is 18 residues long. Losses at the gene ends were 4 bases for V and 1 base for J; bases not matched to a gene: 9. In germline, CDR1 is SGHRS, CDR2 YFSETQ. The DNA for the CDR3 is TGCGCCAGCAGCCCTGGGACAGGGGGCCAAATTTCTGGAAACACCATATATTTT. Amino acid sequence: CASSPGTGGQISGNTIYF.

V usage is TRBV2 and J usage is TRBJ2-7; no definite D call. V lost 1 base and J lost 7, with 5 bases in between. The germline gives CDR1 SNHLY, CDR2 FYNNEI. The CDR3 totals 11 residues. As DNA, the CDR3 is TGTGCCAGCAGTGAAGTGGGGGAGCAGTACTTC. Its protein product is CASSEVGEQYF.

This sequence joins TRBV27 and TRBJ2-7; maybe TRBD1 (6 bases). Trimming left V 2 bases short and J 2 bases short, with 13 bases between. This CDR3 has 15 amino acids. CDR1 and CDR2 (germline): MNHEY, SMNVEV (reference sequence). CDR3 bases: TGTGCCAGCAGTTTAAGCTGGGACAACACCTACGAGCAGTACTTC. Its protein is CASSLSWDNTYEQYF.

The CDR3 region is CASSWTALGEQFF. In DNA form, the CDR3 reads TGTGCCAGCAGTTGGACAGCCCTCGGGGAGCAGTTCTTC. The chain joins TRBV6-2 or TRBV6-3 to TRBJ2-1; D is possibly TRBD1 (6 bases). The germline V gene has CDR1 MNHEY and CDR2 SVGEGT. This CDR3 is 13 amino acids long. The V gene lost 4 bases and the J gene lost 10 bases, with 14 bases spanning the gap.

The rearrangement uses TRBV30 and TRBJ1-5, with D hard to call. CDR1 and CDR2 from the germline V gene are GTSNPN and SVGIG (reference sequence). This CDR3 is 14 amino acids long. V lost 0 bases to trimming and J lost 4 bases, with 10 bases between them. This CDR3 reads CAWSVRGMNQPQHF. CDR3 nucleotides: TGTGCCTGGAGTGTACGAGGAATGAATCAGCCCCAGCATTTT. Looking up the rest from reference TRBV30 and TRBJ1-5 gives the full variable domain: SQTIHQWPATLVQPVGSPLSLECTVEGTSNPNLYWYRQAAGRGLQLLFYSVGIGQISSEVPQNLSASRPQDRQFILSSKKLLLSDSGFYLCAWSVRGMNQPQHFGDGTRLSIL.

This clone appeared a single time. The CDR3 DNA reads TGTGCCAGCAGTTTATCGAAGAACAATGAGCAGTTCTTC. Protein sequence: CASSLSKNNEQFF. This chain joins TRBV27 and TRBJ2-1; no firm D call. There are 13 residues in the CDR3. V lost 0 bases to trimming and J lost 5 bases, with 5 bases between them. CDR1 and CDR2 (germline): MNHEY, SMNVEV (reference sequence).

The V and J genes are TRBV6-1 and TRBJ2-3; 9 nucleotides align to TRBD2. The germline CDR1 and CDR2 sequences are MNHNS and SASEGT. Trimming removed 0 bases from V and 5 bases from J; junction bases left unmatched: 6. The CDR3 contains 16 residues. Here the CDR3 reads CASSEAGGGAVDTQYF. CDR3 DNA sequence: TGTGCCAGCAGTGAAGCGGGCGGGGGGGCTGTAGATACGCAGTATTTT.

The chain joins TRBV30 to TRBJ2-2; D call uncertain. The length of the CDR3 is 13 residues. Looked up from germline, CDR1 is GTSNPN and CDR2 is SVGIG (reference sequence). Between the trimmed V and J ends, which lost 2 bases and 3 bases, there was a span of 7 bases. The CDR3 nucleotides read TGTGCCTGGAGTACGGTACACACCGGGGAGCTGTTTTTT. Translated, it gives CAWSTVHTGELFF. Using reference TRBV30 and TRBJ2-2 for the parts outside the CDR3, the full variable domain is SQTIHQWPATLVQPVGSPLSLECTVEGTSNPNLYWYRQAAGRGLQLLFYSVGIGQISSEVPQNLSASRPQDRQFILSSKKLLLSDSGFYLCAWSTVHTGELFFGEGSRLTVL.

The chain employs TRBV5-5 and TRBJ2-3; 13 bases are a match to TRBD2. The CDR3 runs to 18 residues. In germline, CDR1 is SGHKS, CDR2 YYEKEE (reference sequence). V was pared by 0 bases and J by 2 bases, with 6 bases of the junction left unmatched. CDR3 in amino acids: CASSLGLAGGLFTDTQYF. DNA for the CDR3: TGTGCCAGCAGCTTGGGACTAGCGGGGGGCCTCTTCACAGATACGCAGTATTTT.

This clone was picked up one time. The chain employs TRBV5-1 and TRBJ2-1, with a tentative D call TRBD1 (5 bases). CDR1 and CDR2 (germline): SGHRS, YFSETQ. The CDR3 length is 12 residues. V lost 0 bases and J 8 bases, leaving 6 bases between the germline ends. Here the CDR3 DNA reads TGCGCCAGCAGCTTGGGGGGCTATGAGCAGTTCTTC. It yields the protein CASSLGGYEQFF.

The rearrangement uses TRBV5-6 and TRBJ2-7; 10 bases match TRBD1. The CDR3 sequence is 15 residues long. Germline V gene lookup returns CDR1 SGHDT and CDR2 YYEEEE. J was trimmed by 5 bases and V by 1 base; bases with no gene match: 6. Written as DNA, the CDR3 is TGTGCCAGCAGCTTGATAGACAGGGGGCTTGACGAGCAGTACTTC. The encoded protein is CASSLIDRGLDEQYF.

The rearrangement joins TRBV19 to TRBJ1-4; D is unresolved. In germline, CDR1 is LNHDA, CDR2 SQIVND (reference sequence). Trimming left V 2 bases short and J 6 bases short, with 7 bases between. The CDR3 is made up of 13 amino acids. CDR3 protein: CASSISTHEKLFF. CDR3 nucleotide sequence: TGTGCCAGTAGTATAAGCACGCATGAAAAACTGTTTTTT. The full variable domain, rest sourced from reference TRBV19 and TRBJ1-4, is DGGITQSPKYLFRKEGQNVTLSCEQNLNHDAMYWYRQDPGQGLRLIYYSQIVNDFQKGDIAEGYSVSREKKESFPLTVTSAQKNPTAFYLCASSISTHEKLFFGSGTQLSVL.

This rearrangement joins TRBV5-4 to TRBJ2-1; D perhaps matches TRBD2 (5 bases). Germline CDR1 is SGHNT and CDR2 is YYREEE (reference sequence). V lost 4 bases to trimming and J lost 9 bases, with 11 bases between them. This CDR3 contains 12 residues. The CDR3 region is CASSAGVLEQFF. DNA for the CDR3: TGTGCCAGCAGCGCCGGGGTGCTTGAGCAGTTCTTC.

This clone was recorded only once. The chain joins TRBV7-2 to TRBJ2-3; the D gene is possibly TRBD2 (6 bases). This CDR3 region has 17 residues. The V end lost 5 bases, the J end lost 0 bases, and 18 bases lay between the germline ends. Looked up from germline, CDR1 is SGHTA and CDR2 is FQGNSA. The CDR3 region is CASSLPGTRASTDTQYF. CDR3 nucleotide sequence: TGTGCCAGCAGCCTCCCCGGGACTCGTGCTAGCACAGATACGCAGTATTTT. Full variable domain (rest looked up from reference TRBV7-2 and TRBJ2-3): GAGVSQSPSNKVTEKGKDVELRCDPISGHTALYWYRQSLGQGLEFLIYFQGNSAPDKSGLPSDRFSAERTGGSVSTLTIQRTQQEDSAVYLCASSLPGTRASTDTQYFGPGTRLTVL.

V and J are TRBV30 and TRBJ1-4; 8 positions match TRBD1. Germline-derived CDR1 and CDR2 are GTSNPN and SVGIG (reference sequence). The CDR3 is 14 amino acids. V lost 3 bases and J lost 3; bases outside the gene matches: 3. The CDR3 DNA is TGTGCCTGGAGCACAGGGGGATCTAATGAAAAACTGTTTTTT. Its protein is CAWSTGGSNEKLFF.

This clone has just one count. The chain has TRBV5-4 and TRBJ1-2; 9 bases line up with TRBD1. The CDR3 length is 16 residues. Germline assignment: CDR1 SGHNT and CDR2 YYREEE (reference sequence). Unmatched junction bases numbered 7, after V lost 4 bases and J lost 0 bases. CDR3 in DNA: TGTGCCAGCAGCATGGGACAGGGACTTACTAACTATGGCTACACCTTC. Translation: CASSMGQGLTNYGYTF.

The V and J genes are TRBV5-1 and TRBJ1-2, with 7 bases fitting TRBD1. The ends lost 0 bases at V and 6 bases at J; junction bases unmatched: 5. The CDR3 contains 14 residues. From germline, CDR1 is SGHRS and CDR2 YFSETQ. This chain's CDR3 is CASSLAEGADGYTF. In nucleotides, the CDR3 is TGCGCCAGCAGCTTGGCGGAGGGGGCAGATGGCTACACCTTC.

The J gene is TRBJ2-4, the V gene TRBV19; TRBD2 is a possible D gene (5 bases). CDR1 and CDR2 (germline): LNHDA, SQIVND (reference sequence). Trimming cost V 5 bases and J 0 bases, with 8 bases left between them. The CDR3 sequence is 14 residues long. CDR3 region: CASSRGLAKNIQYF. CDR3 nucleotide sequence: TGTGCCAGTAGTCGAGGGCTAGCCAAAAACATTCAGTACTTC.

V and J are TRBV4-2 and TRBJ2-1; 10 nucleotides align to TRBD2. V lost 4 bases and J lost 3; bases outside the gene matches: 6. The CDR3 has 16 amino acids. The germline V gene has CDR1 LGHNA and CDR2 YNFKEQ. CDR3 loop: CASSLPTSGVYNEQFF. The DNA of the CDR3 is TGTGCCAGCAGCCTACCTACTAGCGGGGTCTACAATGAGCAGTTCTTC.

The chain joins TRBV29-1 to TRBJ2-2; 7 nucleotides agree with TRBD1. The V gene's germline CDR1 is SQVTM and CDR2 ANQGSEA. V shed 5 bases, J shed 1 base, and the junction held 4 bases outside the gene matches. This CDR3 has 14 residues. DNA of the CDR3: TGCAGCGTTAAGAACAGGGGGAACACCGGGGAGCTGTTTTTT. Its protein product is CSVKNRGNTGELFF.

V and J are TRBV7-8 and TRBJ2-7; 7 nucleotides match TRBD2. The length of the CDR3 is 15 residues. V shed 3 bases and J 0 bases; nucleotides not matched to a gene: 5. Germline CDR1 reads SGHVS; CDR2 reads FQNEAQ. CDR3 residues: CASSFVSSGSYEQYF. CDR3 coding DNA: TGTGCCAGCAGCTTTGTATCTAGCGGCTCCTACGAGCAGTACTTC.

This clone was seen only a few times. The genes are TRBV3-1 (or the pseudogene TRBV3-2) and TRBJ1-1; D gene unclear. V dropped 1 base and J dropped 1 base, with 7 bases sitting between them. Per the germline V gene, CDR1 is LGHDT and CDR2 is YNNKEL (reference sequence). The length of the CDR3 is 14 residues. The CDR3 loop reads CASSQVVGNTEAFF. CDR3 nucleotide sequence: TGTGCCAGCAGCCAAGTGGTAGGGAACACTGAAGCTTTCTTT.

The chain links TRBV9 to TRBJ2-3; 9 bases are a match to TRBD1. The germline CDR1 and CDR2 sequences are SGDLS and YYNGEE. The CDR3 is made up of 16 amino acids. The ends lost 3 bases at V and 5 bases at J; junction bases unmatched: 10. In nucleotides, the CDR3 is TGTGCCAGCAGCGCCACAGGGGGCAGAAGGGGAGATACGCAGTATTTT. Its protein product is CASSATGGRRGDTQYF.

V and J are TRBV7-9 and TRBJ2-7, with 9 nucleotides matching TRBD1. V lost 5 bases, J lost 1 base, and 6 bases stayed unmatched. CDR1 is SEHNR, CDR2 FQNEAQ, per germline (reference sequence). The CDR3 extends over 15 amino acids. The CDR3 coding sequence is TGTGCCAGCAGCCCCGGGACAGGGCCTTCCTACGAGCAGTACTTC. It encodes CASSPGTGPSYEQYF.

The V and J genes are TRBV27 and TRBJ1-5; D might be TRBD1 (5 bases). The CDR3 is 17 amino acids. Germline assignment: CDR1 MNHEY and CDR2 SMNVEV (reference sequence). V dropped 2 bases and J dropped 0 bases, with 14 bases sitting between them. The CDR3 DNA sequence: TGTGCCAGCAGTTTAACCCCCCGACAGTATAGCAATCAGCCCCAGCATTTT. Its translation is CASSLTPRQYSNQPQHF.

The rearrangement joins TRBV2 to TRBJ2-7; 9 bases are shared with TRBD2. Germline loops: CDR1 SNHLY, CDR2 FYNNEI. The CDR3 consists of 14 residues. Trimming cost V 3 bases and J 6 bases; bases outside gene matches: 6. CDR3 residues: CASSDNSGGVEQYF. The CDR3 DNA sequence: TGTGCCAGCAGTGATAATAGCGGGGGCGTCGAGCAGTACTTC.

The rearrangement links TRBV7-9 to TRBJ2-1, with D possibly TRBD1 on 6 matching bases. V was pared by 2 bases and J by 6 bases, with 11 bases between. The CDR3 runs to 14 residues. Germline values: CDR1 SEHNR, CDR2 FQNEAQ (reference sequence). The CDR3 DNA is TGTGCCAGCAGCTTATCCGGGACAAGCAATGAGCAGTTCTTC. It is translated as CASSLSGTSNEQFF.